One and the same sample provided the 5 T cell receptor beta chains below, sequenced in a study of CD8+ T cells in alopecia areata. Following extraction, RNA underwent reverse transcription to cDNA, which served as the sequencing template. The method was immunoSEQ multiplex PCR; TCRdb's version includes in-frame clones alone and lacks a portion of them. The data show about 12,000 clones, roughly three fifths seen once. Punch biopsies of lesional scalp, plus peripheral blood, were taken from alopecia areata patients. Sequenced: skin. Receptors originate from a human donor with alopecia areata.

V and J are TRBV5-1 and TRBJ2-5, with 11 bases identical to TRBD2. Looked up from germline, CDR1 is SGHRS and CDR2 is YFSETQ. This CDR3 is 15 amino acids long. J lost 2 bases, V lost 4 bases, and 4 bases had no gene match. CDR3 sequence (DNA): TGCGCCAGCAGCCCCGGGACTAGCGGACAAGAGACCCAGTACTTC. It is translated as CASSPGTSGQETQYF.

The chain carries TRBV5-6 and TRBJ1-1, with D possibly TRBD1 on 5 matching bases. The germline V gene encodes CDR1 SGHDT and CDR2 YYEEEE. This CDR3 contains 13 residues. Trimming removed 7 bases at V and 7 bases at J, with 17 bases between. The DNA for the CDR3 is TGTGCCAGCCGTTTACGGGGGGTGAGTGAAGCTTTCTTT. As protein: CASRLRGVSEAFF.

The chain has TRBV6-5 and TRBJ1-1; 7 bases match TRBD1. The CDR3 is made up of 12 amino acids. J was trimmed by 10 bases and V by 6 bases; bases with no gene match: 8. Germline CDR1 and CDR2: MNHEY and SVGAGI. This CDR3 is CASSQGGGGAFF. CDR3 DNA sequence: TGTGCCAGCAGCCAGGGGGGCGGGGGAGCTTTCTTT.

The gene calls are TRBV7-2 and TRBJ2-3; D not certain. Trimming removed 1 base at V and 0 bases at J, with 8 bases between. CDR1 is SGHTA and CDR2 is FQGNSA in the germline V gene. This CDR3 comprises 15 residues. CDR3 residues: CASSLDRESTDTQYF. As DNA, the CDR3 is TGTGCCAGCAGCTTAGACAGAGAGAGCACAGATACGCAGTATTTT.

The chain employs TRBV29-1 and TRBJ2-1; 16 bases map to TRBD2. This CDR3 spans 16 amino acids. The germline gives CDR1 SQVTM, CDR2 ANQGSEA. V was pared by 0 bases and J by 8 bases, with 4 bases of the junction left unmatched. The CDR3 spells CSVEEFGTSGRDEQFF. CDR3 nucleotide sequence: TGCAGCGTTGAAGAATTTGGGACTAGCGGGAGGGATGAGCAGTTCTTC.